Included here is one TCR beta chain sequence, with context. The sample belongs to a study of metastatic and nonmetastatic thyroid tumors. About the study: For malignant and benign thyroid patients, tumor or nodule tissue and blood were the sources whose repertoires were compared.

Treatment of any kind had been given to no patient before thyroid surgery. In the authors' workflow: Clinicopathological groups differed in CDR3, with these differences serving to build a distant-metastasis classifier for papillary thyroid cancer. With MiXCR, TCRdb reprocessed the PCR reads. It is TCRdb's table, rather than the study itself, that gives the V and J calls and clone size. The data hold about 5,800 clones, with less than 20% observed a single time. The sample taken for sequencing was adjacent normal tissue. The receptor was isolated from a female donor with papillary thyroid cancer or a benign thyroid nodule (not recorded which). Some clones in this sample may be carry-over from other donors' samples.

CDR3 protein: CASSAPGRGGETQYF. In DNA form, the CDR3 reads TGTGCCAGCAGTGCCCCGGGGAGGGGTGGAGAGACCCAGTACTTC. The J gene is TRBJ2-5, the V gene TRBV2, with 7 nucleotides matching TRBD2. This CDR3 contains 15 residues. The germline V gene has CDR1 SNHLY and CDR2 FYNNEI. The trim removed 4 bases at V and 4 bases at J, leaving 9 bases unmatched.